The clone carrying this TCR beta chain was observed many times. Its antigen is unknown. Any patient presenting with uncontrolled infection, other autoimmune disease, pregnancy or lactation was left out. Thyroid ultrasound, orbital computed tomography, clinical symptoms, and serum thyroxine and TRAb underpinned diagnoses. Extraction of PBMCs used roughly 9.3 ml of fresh peripheral blood. This sample was taken from a study of T cells in Graves' hyperthyroidism and ophthalmopathy. Regarding the study as a whole: Most thyroid-expanded clonotypes above 0.001 were also found in blood.

Per the germline V gene, CDR1 is SGHTA and CDR2 is FQGNSA. The V gene lost 1 base and the J gene lost 7 bases, with 11 bases spanning the gap. The CDR3 spans 14 residues. TCR beta CDR3 regions were amplified from RNA transcripts. First-round RT-PCR targeting the TCR CDR3 was performed with the HTBI primer set. TCRdb called the multiplex PCR reads again in MiXCR, with one record for every CDR3 protein. The sample has a few hundred thousand distinct CDR3 sequences; about 15% are singletons. The genes are TRBV7-2 and TRBJ2-1, with a possible D match to TRBD2 (6 bases). The sequence came from a woman between 40 and 55 years old with Graves' hyperthyroidism. What was sequenced was blood. The CDR3 sequence is CASSLGGLPNEQFF. In DNA form, the CDR3 reads TGTGCCAGCAGCTTAGGGGGACTCCCTAATGAGCAGTTCTTC.